A selection of T cell receptor beta chains follows, all from one sample in a study of metastatic and nonmetastatic thyroid tumors. Using MiXCR, TCRdb reanalyzed the PCR reads. Of around 8,000 clones detected, 20% to 25% appear once; the ten largest clones hold under 30%. Source material: tumor tissue. Receptors were obtained from a female donor with papillary thyroid cancer or a benign thyroid nodule (not recorded which). Some clones in this sample may be carry-over from other donors' samples. Both conserved end residues are part of each CDR3. D genes are given only for firm matches. The listing skips clone size in some rows; elsewhere it reads once, few, many or a size class.

v_call,clone_size,d_call,j_call,cdr3_aa,cdr3_nt
TRBV18,many,NA,TRBJ2-2,CASSRRNTGELFF,TGTGCCAGCTCACGCAGAAACACCGGGGAGCTGTTTTTT
TRBV27,medium-sized,TRBD1,TRBJ2-5,CASSGQGLETQYF,TGTGCCAGCAGTGGACAGGGTTTGGAGACCCAGTACTTC
TRBV27,medium-sized,NA,TRBJ1-2,CASSFSGRNYGYTF,TGTGCCAGCAGTTTTAGCGGCAGGAACTATGGCTACACCTTC
TRBV19,few,NA,TRBJ2-7,CASSQGGGSYEQYF,TGTGCCAGTAGTCAGGGGGGAGGCTCCTACGAGCAGTACTTC
TRBV7-7,NA,TRBD1,TRBJ2-2,CAGSLTGEAGEPFF,TGTGCTGGCAGCTTGACAGGGGAGGCCGGGGAGCCGTTTTTT
TRBV12-3/TRBV12-4,NA,TRBD2,TRBJ2-7,CASRHSGGRGQQYF,TGTGCCAGCAGGCATTCGGGGGGGCGAGGGCAGCAGTACTTC
TRBV19,NA,NA,TRBJ1-5,CASSEEGNQPQHF,TGTGCCTCGTCTGAGGAAGGCAATCAGCCCCAGCATTTT
TRBV18,many,NA,TRBJ2-7,CASSPPGAGAGEQYF,TGTGCCAGCTCACCACCGGGTGCGGGGGCGGGTGAGCAGTACTTC
TRBV27,NA,TRBD2,TRBJ2-1,CASSFFTSGSDEQFF,TGTGCCAGCAGTTTCTTCACTAGCGGGAGCGATGAGCAGTTCTTC
TRBV20-1,NA,NA,TRBJ1-6,CSASRGSSYNSPLHF,TGCAGTGCTAGTCGGGGAAGCTCCTATAATTCACCCCTCCACTTT
TRBV6-5,medium-sized,NA,TRBJ2-1,CASNSKSGPLDYNEQFF,TGTGCCAGCAATTCGAAGAGTGGACCCCTGGACTACAATGAGCAGTTCTTC
TRBV6-2/TRBV6-3,medium-sized,NA,TRBJ2-1,CASSLRTGYQFF,TGTGCCAGCAGTCTCCGGACGGGTTATCAGTTCTTC
TRBV25-1,many,NA,TRBJ2-1,CASRGQSYNEQFF,TGTGCCAGCAGGGGTCAGTCCTACAATGAGCAGTTCTTC
TRBV5-1,few,NA,TRBJ2-7,CASSLSVAAYEQYF,TGCGCCAGCAGCTTGTCCGTGGCGGCCTACGAGCAGTACTTC
TRBV18,many,NA,TRBJ1-4,CASSPRGGDEKLFF,TGTGCCAGCTCACCCAGGGGCGGTGACGAAAAACTGTTTTTT
TRBV5-1,NA,NA,TRBJ1-1,CASSLGVGTYTEAFF,TGCGCCAGCAGCTTGGGTGTAGGGACTTACACTGAAGCTTTCTTT
TRBV7-2,NA,NA,TRBJ1-1,CASRPMMNTEAFF,TGTGCGAGCAGGCCAATGATGAACACTGAAGCTTTCTTT
TRBV3-1,medium-sized,NA,TRBJ2-1,CASSLAGPGEQFF,TGTGCCAGCAGCCTCGCTGGACCCGGGGAGCAGTTCTTC
TRBV6-1,NA,TRBD1,TRBJ1-2,CASSSGTGLNYGYTF,TGTGCCAGCAGTTCCGGGACAGGGCTGAACTATGGCTACACCTTC
TRBV27,NA,TRBD1,TRBJ2-7,CASSLSGRGPYEQYF,TGTGCCAGCAGTTTATCGGGCAGGGGGCCTTACGAGCAGTACTTC
TRBV4-1,NA,NA,TRBJ1-1,CASSHRTENTEAFF,TGCGCCAGCAGCCATAGGACGGAGAACACTGAAGCTTTCTTT
TRBV6-1,medium-sized,NA,TRBJ1-1,CASSRDPMNTEAFF,TGTGCCAGCAGTAGGGATCCCATGAACACTGAAGCTTTCTTT
TRBV18,many,TRBD1,TRBJ1-2,CASSPDLTGVGYTF,TGTGCCAGCTCACCAGATTTGACAGGGGTTGGCTACACCTTC
TRBV28,few,NA,TRBJ1-6,CASRRGHNSPLHF,TGTGCCAGCAGGCGGGGTCATAATTCACCCCTCCACTTT
TRBV7-9,many,TRBD1,TRBJ2-4,CASSSQGAKNIQYF,TGTGCCAGCAGCTCACAGGGGGCCAAAAACATTCAGTACTTC
TRBV20-1,NA,NA,TRBJ2-7,CSARKTAEYEQYF,TGCAGTGCTAGAAAGACGGCAGAATACGAGCAGTACTTC
TRBV4-2,NA,NA,TRBJ2-3,CASSQWGTDTQYF,TGTGCCAGCAGCCAATGGGGCACAGATACGCAGTATTTT
TRBV2,medium-sized,NA,TRBJ2-2,CASSEQGVGTGELFF,TGTGCCAGCAGTGAACAGGGCGTGGGGACCGGGGAGCTGTTTTTT
TRBV6-6,NA,TRBD2,TRBJ2-7,CASSYSRTSGSYEQYF,TGTGCCAGCAGTTACTCCCGGACTAGCGGAAGTTACGAGCAGTACTTC
TRBV25-1,many,TRBD1,TRBJ1-1,CASGISGQDHQEAFF,TGTGCCAGCGGGATATCAGGACAGGATCATCAGGAAGCTTTCTTT
TRBV6-1,few,TRBD1,TRBJ2-1,CASSEATITGVNEQFF,TGTGCCAGCAGTGAAGCAACGATTACAGGGGTGAATGAGCAGTTCTTC
TRBV28,few,NA,TRBJ1-5,CVTTLGGYQPQHF,TGTGTCACCACGTTAGGGGGATATCAGCCCCAGCATTTT
TRBV7-8,many,TRBD1,TRBJ1-5,CASSFDRDQPQHF,TGTGCCAGCAGCTTTGACAGGGACCAGCCCCAGCATTTT
TRBV6-1,medium-sized,NA,TRBJ1-6,CASLPRSGSPLHF,TGTGCCAGCTTACCCAGGTCTGGGTCACCCCTCCACTTT
TRBV5-1,many,NA,TRBJ1-3,CASSLDRVDNGNTIYF,TGCGCCAGCAGCTTGGATCGAGTGGACAACGGAAACACCATATATTTT
TRBV18,few,NA,TRBJ2-3,CASSGVEQSTDTQYF,TGTGCCAGCTCAGGGGTCGAGCAGAGCACAGATACGCAGTATTTT
TRBV7-9,NA,TRBD2,TRBJ2-7,CASVGAGNPYEQYF,TGTGCCAGCGTGGGAGCGGGAAACCCCTACGAGCAGTACTTC
TRBV28,many,NA,TRBJ1-4,CAGGGGPTNEKLFF,TGTGCCGGGGGGGGCGGGCCTACTAATGAAAAACTGTTTTTT
TRBV10-3,many,NA,TRBJ1-1,CAISSGDLNTEAFF,TGTGCCATCAGCAGTGGGGACCTGAACACTGAAGCTTTCTTT
TRBV7-9,many,TRBD1,TRBJ2-5,CASSASTGRETQYF,TGTGCCAGCAGCGCTTCGACAGGGCGGGAGACCCAGTACTTC
TRBV6-6,many,NA,TRBJ2-1,CASSYVFTPGGEQFF,TGTGCCAGCAGTTACGTTTTTACCCCAGGAGGTGAGCAGTTCTTC
TRBV27,NA,TRBD2,TRBJ2-1,CASRWDGGSSYNEQFF,TGTGCCAGCAGGTGGGACGGGGGGAGCTCCTACAATGAGCAGTTCTTC
TRBV7-9,many,NA,TRBJ1-1,CASSLTLNTEAFF,TGTGCCAGCAGTCTAACTCTGAACACTGAAGCTTTCTTT
TRBV10-3,few,NA,TRBJ1-2,CAISRDEVPQNGYTF,TGTGCCATCAGTAGAGACGAGGTTCCTCAAAATGGCTACACCTTC
TRBV30,many,TRBD1,TRBJ2-7,CACTGTGWFEQYF,TGTGCCTGTACCGGGACAGGGTGGTTTGAGCAGTACTTC
TRBV10-2,NA,NA,TRBJ1-6,CASSGQDSPLHF,TGCGCCAGCAGTGGACAGGACTCACCCCTCCACTTT
TRBV6-1,many,TRBD1,TRBJ2-7,CASSRDRNTYEQYF,TGTGCCAGCTCAAGGGACAGGAATACCTACGAGCAGTACTTC
TRBV12-3/TRBV12-4,few,NA,TRBJ2-7,CASSLGGLSGYEQYF,TGTGCCAGCAGTTTAGGGGGGCTGAGCGGCTACGAGCAGTACTTC
TRBV6-1,NA,NA,TRBJ2-2,CASSEAGPNTGELFF,TGTGCCAGCAGTGAGGCAGGGCCGAACACCGGGGAGCTGTTTTTT
TRBV14,NA,NA,TRBJ1-1,CASSLGLNTEAFF,TGTGCCAGCAGCCTGGGTTTAAACACTGAAGCTTTCTTT
TRBV9,many,NA,TRBJ1-1,CASSVGVVISPNEAFF,TGTGCCAGCAGCGTAGGGGTTGTGATAAGCCCGAATGAAGCTTTCTTT
TRBV6-1,medium-sized,NA,TRBJ1-1,CASRLDRRGYLNTEAFF,TGTGCCAGCAGACTCGATCGGAGGGGGTACTTGAACACTGAAGCTTTCTTT
TRBV6-1,medium-sized,TRBD2,TRBJ2-1,CASMRGLAGYNEQFF,TGTGCCAGCATGAGGGGACTAGCGGGATACAATGAGCAGTTCTTC
TRBV5-6,few,TRBD1,TRBJ1-2,CASSLGQGDYGYTF,TGTGCCAGCAGCTTGGGACAGGGGGACTATGGCTACACCTTC
TRBV11-2,NA,NA,TRBJ2-2,CASSLVGRGTGELFF,TGTGCCAGCAGCTTAGTCGGTCGGGGCACCGGGGAGCTGTTTTTT